This TCR beta chain came from a study of blood T cells in healthy people across ages. Study findings and constraints: Both naive CD4+ cell counts and diversity were greater in long-lived donors than in aged donors.

This clonotype turned up a few times. The antigen remains undetermined. The sample, 7.5 to 10 milliliters of peripheral blood, was drawn from each donor. Per individual sample, total RNA of at least 5 micrograms was extracted. With a J-beta primer mix and a sample-barcoded 5' primer, a second PCR ran 7 to 11 cycles. Tagging of each cDNA molecule was performed by a template-switch adaptor with 12 random nucleotides. Each CDR3 protein gets one entry after TCRdb re-called the 5' RACE reads with MiXCR. The sample lists around 990,000 distinct CDR3 sequences, around two fifths seen once, with roughly 14% in the top ten. V was cut by 1 base and J by 0 bases, with 17 bases left in between. Per germline, CDR1 SGDLS and CDR2 YYNGEE. The CDR3 extends over 19 amino acids.

The TCR originated in a man younger than 35 in good health. Sequenced: blood. V usage is TRBV9 and J usage is TRBJ2-6; D possibly corresponds to TRBD1 (6 bases). The CDR3 DNA follows: TGTGCCAGCAGCGTACCTGTGGGGCAGGGGAGCTCTGGGGCCAACGTCCTGACTTTC. This sequence encodes CASSVPVGQGSSGANVLTF.